Below, 14 T cell receptor beta chains from the same sample are listed, as sequenced in a study of blood T cell repertoires in COVID-19. The repertoire was sequenced with immunoSEQ multiplex PCR; TCRdb's copy has only in-frame clones and lacks some. The sample shows around 310,000 clones, about 90% of them seen only once. Sequenced input: peripheral blood. These receptors originate from a woman aged 40 to 55 with COVID-19, enrolled during active disease.

This chain connects TRBV27 to TRBJ1-6, with TRBD1 matching 8 bases. CDR3 length equals 17 residues. V lost 4 bases, J lost 14 bases, and 19 bases stayed unmatched. From germline, CDR1 is MNHEY and CDR2 SMNVEV (reference sequence). In DNA form, the CDR3 reads TGTGCCAGCAGTTCAAGACAAACCGGGACAGGTAGTATAACCCTCCACTTT. Its protein product is CASSSRQTGTGSITLHF.

The genes are TRBV9 and TRBJ2-3, with 10 bases matching TRBD1. Germline V CDR1 and CDR2: SGDLS, YYNGEE. J lost 2 bases, V lost 3 bases, and 9 bases had no gene match. The CDR3 totals 17 residues. Here the CDR3 reads CASSAWRGQGTTDTQYF. As DNA, the CDR3 is TGTGCCAGCAGCGCGTGGAGGGGACAGGGGACCACAGATACGCAGTATTTT.

This clone was counted a single time. The chain joins TRBV5-8 to TRBJ2-3, with unresolved D. Trimming left V 0 bases short and J 3 bases short, with 2 bases between. This CDR3 is built from 12 residues. Germline CDR1 reads SGHTS; CDR2 reads YDEGEE. CDR3 amino acids: CASSLATDTQYF. The CDR3 coding sequence is TGTGCCAGCAGCTTGGCGACAGATACGCAGTATTTT.

The J gene is TRBJ2-3, the V gene TRBV6-6, with D possibly TRBD2 on 5 matching bases. Germline CDR1 MNHNY, CDR2 SVGAGI (reference sequence). The CDR3 runs to 16 residues. Between the trimmed V and J ends, which lost 6 bases and 0 bases, there was a span of 16 bases. Written as DNA, the CDR3 is TGTGCCAGCAGATCTTTTTTGAGGACTAGCACAGATACGCAGTATTTT. Protein sequence: CASRSFLRTSTDTQYF.

The genes are TRBV9 and TRBJ2-2, with 9 bases that match TRBD2. V shed 4 bases, J shed 4 bases, and the junction held 14 bases outside the gene matches. Germline V gives CDR1 SGDLS, CDR2 YYNGEE. CDR3 size: 18 residues. The CDR3: CASSPRPLAGELTGELFF. The CDR3 bases are TGTGCCAGCAGCCCCCGGCCTTTAGCGGGGGAGCTCACCGGGGAGCTGTTTTTT.

This clone was detected only once. CDR3 in DNA: TGTGCCACCAGCCGACGTACAGGGGTTGGAAACACTGAAGCTTTCTTT. It codes for CATSRRTGVGNTEAFF. The chain joins TRBV15 to TRBJ1-1; 7 positions match TRBD1. The CDR3 has 16 amino acids. With 5 bases clipped from V and 2 bases from J, the junction kept 11 bases outside the gene matches. Germline assignment: CDR1 LNHNV and CDR2 YYDKDF (reference sequence).

The V gene is TRBV7-3, the J gene TRBJ2-3, with TRBD2 matching 7 bases. CDR1 is SGHTA and CDR2 is FQGTGA in the germline V gene. The CDR3 has 16 residues. The J segment lost 0 bases and the V segment lost 5 bases, leaving 8 bases of the junction unmatched. CDR3 DNA: TGTGCCAGCAGCCTGTGGACTAGGACTAGCACAGATACGCAGTATTTT. This sequence encodes CASSLWTRTSTDTQYF.

The chain is built from TRBV7-3 and TRBJ2-1; D perhaps matches TRBD2 (6 bases). Germline lookup yields CDR1 SGHTA and CDR2 FQGTGA. This CDR3 contains 16 residues. V dropped 5 bases and J dropped 7 bases, with 21 bases sitting between them. The CDR3 reads CASSPPASAEGNEQFF. The CDR3 nucleotides read TGTGCCAGCAGCCCCCCCGCTAGCGCGGAGGGGAATGAGCAGTTCTTC.

The rearrangement joins TRBV19 to TRBJ2-1; a possible D gene is TRBD1 (9 bases). The germline V gene has CDR1 LNHDA and CDR2 SQIVND (reference sequence). This CDR3 is built from 16 residues. Between the trimmed V and J ends, which lost 6 bases and 2 bases, there was a span of 17 bases. The CDR3 spells CASSLRGDRAYNEQFF. The CDR3 DNA follows: TGTGCCAGTAGCCTGCGGGGGGACAGGGCCTACAATGAGCAGTTCTTC.

This clone was found a few times. DNA for the CDR3: TGTGCCAGCAGTTACTCGGGGGGGCGAAGAAGCGAGCAGTACTTC. This sequence encodes CASSYSGGRRSEQYF. The chain uses TRBV6-5 and TRBJ2-7, with D perhaps TRBD2 (7 bases). The germline V gene encodes CDR1 MNHEY and CDR2 SVGAGI. V lost 0 bases and J 6 bases, leaving 15 bases between the germline ends. The CDR3 length is 15 residues.

This chain joins TRBV7-8 and TRBJ2-7; D possibly corresponds to TRBD2 (5 bases). With 6 bases removed from V and 0 bases from J, the gap between germline ends came to 9 bases. This CDR3 has 13 amino acids. From germline, CDR1 is SGHVS and CDR2 FQNEAQ. The CDR3 DNA follows: TGTGCCAGCAGACGGACTCTCTCCTACGAGCAGTACTTC. Its protein product is CASRRTLSYEQYF.

This rearrangement joins TRBV5-4 to TRBJ1-5; 12 bases line up with TRBD1. The CDR3 covers 14 residues. Germline V lookup: CDR1 SGHNT, CDR2 YYREEE (reference sequence). V lost 8 bases to trimming and J lost 6 bases; unmatched junction nucleotides: 6. This chain's CDR3 is CARPGQGAPQPQHF. The DNA of the CDR3 is TGTGCCAGACCGGGACAGGGGGCGCCTCAGCCCCAGCATTTT. The variable domain in full, completed from reference TRBV5-4 and TRBJ1-5, reads ETGVTQSPTHLIKTRGQQVTLRCSSQSGHNTVSWYQQALGQGPQFIFQYYREEENGRGNFPPRFSGLQFPNYSSELNVNALELDDSALYLCARPGQGAPQPQHFGDGTRLSIL.

CDR3 in amino acids: CASLELGTYEQYF. The CDR3 nucleotides read TGTGCCAGTTTGGAGTTGGGTACCTACGAGCAGTACTTC. V is TRBV6-5 and J is TRBJ2-7; D unclear. V was trimmed by 9 bases and J by 2 bases, leaving 14 bases between them. The V gene's germline CDR1 is MNHEY and CDR2 SVGAGI. The CDR3 contains 13 residues.

The rearrangement joins TRBV2 to TRBJ2-7; 9 nucleotides align to TRBD2. Per germline, CDR1 SNHLY and CDR2 FYNNEI. The CDR3 has 17 residues. V was pared by 4 bases and J by 3 bases, with 13 bases of the junction left unmatched. The CDR3 loop reads CASSGFVAGDYFYEQYF. CDR3 in DNA: TGTGCCAGCAGTGGGTTTGTAGCGGGGGACTACTTCTACGAGCAGTACTTC.